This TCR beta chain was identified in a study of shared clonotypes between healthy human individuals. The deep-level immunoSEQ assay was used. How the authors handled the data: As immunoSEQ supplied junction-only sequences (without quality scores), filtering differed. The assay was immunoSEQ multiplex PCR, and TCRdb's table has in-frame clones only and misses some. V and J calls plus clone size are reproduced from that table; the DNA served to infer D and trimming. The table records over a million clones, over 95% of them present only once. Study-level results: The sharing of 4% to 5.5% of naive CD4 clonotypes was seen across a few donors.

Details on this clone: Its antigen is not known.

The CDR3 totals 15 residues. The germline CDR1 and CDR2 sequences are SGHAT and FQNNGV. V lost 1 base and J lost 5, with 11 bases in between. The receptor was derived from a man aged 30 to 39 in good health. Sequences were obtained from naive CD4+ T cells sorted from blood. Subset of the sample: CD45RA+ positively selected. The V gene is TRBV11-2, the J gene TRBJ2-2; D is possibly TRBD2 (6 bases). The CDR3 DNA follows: TGTGCCAGCAGCTTAGTGGAAGGGACTACCGGGGAGCTGTTTTTT. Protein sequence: CASSLVEGTTGELFF.